The 24 T cell receptor beta chains reported below all come from one sample, sequenced in a study of T cell repertoires in cytomegalovirus infection. TCRdb independently ran MiXCR on the reads; one entry per CDR3 protein. The sample carries fewer than 300,000 distinct CDR3 sequences, about 25% recorded once. What was sequenced was PBMCs. These receptors all stem from a human donor in good health (CMV status not recorded). Some clones in this sample may be carry-over from other donors' samples.

The V and J genes are TRBV5-1 and TRBJ2-7; a possible D gene is TRBD2 (6 bases). This CDR3 has 13 amino acids. The V end was cut by 7 bases, the J end by 2 bases, with 13 bases between. The germline V gene has CDR1 SGHRS and CDR2 YFSETQ. CDR3 bases: TGCGCCAGCCTTCTGGAGGGAACCTACGAGCAGTACTTC. Its protein product is CASLLEGTYEQYF.

The CDR3 DNA reads as TGTGCCAGCAGTGTATCCGACATATGGCAGCCCCAGCATTTT. Amino acid sequence: CASSVSDIWQPQHF. The gene calls are TRBV6-8 and TRBJ1-5; D is uncertain. The V end lost 5 bases, the J end lost 7 bases, and 15 bases lay between the germline ends. The CDR3 covers 14 residues. Germline V CDR1 and CDR2: MNHGY, SAAAGT.

This chain links TRBV28 with TRBJ2-2; TRBD2 matches 10 bases. The CDR3 sequence is 13 residues long. CDR1 is MDHEN and CDR2 is SYDVKM in the germline V gene. J gave up 5 bases and V 10 bases, and 4 bases lay outside the gene matches. CDR3 sequence: CATSGSGTGELFF. The CDR3 bases are TGTGCCACTAGCGGGAGTGGAACCGGGGAGCTGTTTTTT.

This clonotype was seen ten or more times. The rearrangement links TRBV7-8 to TRBJ2-1, with D perhaps being TRBD1 or TRBD2 (6 bases each). Germline-derived CDR1 and CDR2 are SGHVS and FQNEAQ. CDR3 length: 15 amino acids. Trimming pared 3 bases from V and 1 base from J, leaving 10 bases between. The CDR3 bases are TGTGCCAGCAGCTTGGAAGGGGGGTCCTACAATGAGCAGTTCTTC. Its protein product is CASSLEGGSYNEQFF.

V gene TRBV23-1 combines with J gene TRBJ2-7; 8 nucleotides line up with TRBD1. TRBV23-1 is known as an ORF, though its function is uncertain. The CDR3 runs 14 residues. With 2 bases clipped from V and 6 bases from J, the junction kept 6 bases outside the gene matches. In nucleotides, the CDR3 is TGCGCCAGCAGTCAACCACGGACAGGGACCGAGCAGTACTTC. Residues: CASSQPRTGTEQYF.

This chain uses TRBV7-2 with TRBJ1-3; D is perhaps TRBD1 (6 bases). The V end was cut by 1 base, the J end by 7 bases, with 17 bases between. The germline V gene encodes CDR1 SGHTA and CDR2 FQGNSA. The CDR3 loop spans 16 amino acids. The CDR3 protein is CASSLVGQGFPNTIYF. The CDR3 nucleotides read TGTGCCAGCAGCTTAGTGGGACAAGGGTTTCCCAACACCATATATTTT.

V and J are TRBV7-2 and TRBJ2-2, with 9 bases identical to TRBD1. From germline, CDR1 is SGHTA and CDR2 FQGNSA. This CDR3 spans 15 amino acids. V trimming: 6 bases; J trimming: 7 bases; junction bases outside the gene matches: 9. The DNA of the CDR3 is TGTGCCAGCAGGGATAGGACAGGGGTTATCGGGGAGCTGTTTTTT. Residues: CASRDRTGVIGELFF.

This clonotype was seen a handful of times. The chain links TRBV7-2 to TRBJ2-1; 8 nucleotides match TRBD1. Looked up from germline, CDR1 is SGHTA and CDR2 is FQGNSA. This CDR3 is built from 15 residues. J was trimmed by 2 bases and V by 4 bases; bases with no gene match: 4. CDR3 nucleotides: TGTGCCAGCAGCTCTAAGACAGGGGCCTACAATGAGCAGTTCTTC. Its protein is CASSSKTGAYNEQFF.

This clonotype was detected many times. This sequence joins TRBV7-2 and TRBJ2-7; tentatively, D is TRBD2 (7 bases). Per germline, CDR1 SGHTA and CDR2 FQGNSA. Deletions cut 6 bases from V and 7 bases from J, with 16 bases between. This CDR3 contains 13 residues. The CDR3 reads CASSLAGGPEQYF. CDR3 nucleotide sequence: TGTGCCAGCAGTCTTGCCGGGGGGCCTGAGCAGTACTTC. Variable domain in full (rest from reference TRBV7-2 and TRBJ2-7): GAGVSQSPSNKVTEKGKDVELRCDPISGHTALYWYRQSLGQGLEFLIYFQGNSAPDKSGLPSDRFSAERTGGSVSTLTIQRTQQEDSAVYLCASSLAGGPEQYFGPGTRLTVT.

This chain links TRBV2 with TRBJ2-1, with no clear D. With 10 bases removed from V and 5 bases from J, the gap between germline ends came to 9 bases. Germline CDR1 and CDR2: SNHLY and FYNNEI. The CDR3 has 11 amino acids. The CDR3 loop is CATSPHNEQFF. The CDR3 bases are TGTGCCACCTCCCCTCACAATGAGCAGTTCTTC.

This clonotype was seen more than once but under ten times. V usage is TRBV5-1 and J usage is TRBJ2-3; D is undetermined. V was cut by 4 bases and J by 5 bases, with 17 bases left in between. This CDR3 has 15 amino acids. Germline-derived CDR1 and CDR2 are SGHRS and YFSETQ. For the CDR3, the DNA is TGCGCCAGCAGCCAGGTCGCGGCGAAAGGAGATACGCAGTATTTT. Residues: CASSQVAAKGDTQYF.

The chain links TRBV5-1 to TRBJ2-5, with D possibly being TRBD2 (6 bases). This CDR3 is built from 14 residues. CDR1 SGHRS and CDR2 YFSETQ come from the germline V gene. The germline V and J ends were trimmed by 4 bases and 1 base, with 11 bases remaining between them. The CDR3 DNA is TGCGCCAGCAGCGACGGAGGGGTCCAAGAGACCCAGTACTTC. It translates to CASSDGGVQETQYF.

In this sample, this clonotype turned up a few times. The chain carries TRBV11-2 and TRBJ1-1; D perhaps matches TRBD1 (6 bases). There are 15 residues in the CDR3. The V end was cut by 6 bases, the J end by 8 bases, with 22 bases between. In germline, CDR1 is SGHAT, CDR2 FQNNGV. The CDR3 sequence is CASSRGGTPLGEAFF. The CDR3 region has the DNA TGTGCCAGCAGTAGAGGCGGGACACCCCTTGGGGAAGCTTTCTTT.

In this sample, this clonotype turned up a few times. The chain has TRBV12-3 or TRBV12-4 and TRBJ2-1; D not resolved. The V gene lost 1 base and the J gene lost 3 bases, with 7 bases spanning the gap. The CDR3 is made up of 14 amino acids. For the CDR3, the DNA is TGTGCCAGCAGTTTAGACTGGGGCTACAATGAGCAGTTCTTC. It specifies CASSLDWGYNEQFF.

This clonotype was picked up many times. The rearrangement uses TRBV7-2 and TRBJ2-2, with 8 nucleotides matching TRBD1. After removal of 2 bases from V and 7 bases from J, the junction contained 6 bases not matched to a gene. This CDR3 is 15 amino acids long. The germline CDR1 and CDR2 sequences are SGHTA and FQGNSA. The CDR3 region is CASSLNRGAVGELFF. The CDR3, as DNA: TGTGCCAGCAGCTTAAACAGGGGGGCGGTCGGGGAGCTGTTTTTT.

The count of this clonotype is one. The chain joins TRBV27 to TRBJ2-7; 7 nucleotides agree with TRBD1. The CDR3 has 15 amino acids. Germline CDR1 and CDR2: MNHEY and SMNVEV (reference sequence). With V trimmed by 5 bases and J by 3 bases, 10 bases remained unmatched. Here the CDR3 reads CASSLRQGWRYEQYF. CDR3 DNA: TGTGCCAGCAGTCTACGACAGGGATGGCGCTACGAGCAGTACTTC.

This sequence joins TRBV5-6 and TRBJ2-5; D call uncertain. Trimming left V 4 bases short and J 1 base short, with 11 bases between. CDR3 length equals 14 residues. The germline V gene encodes CDR1 SGHDT and CDR2 YYEEEE. CDR3 coding DNA: TGTGCCAGCAGCCGTCGACGGATCCAAGAGACCCAGTACTTC. This encodes CASSRRRIQETQYF.

This clonotype was observed a few times. The gene calls are TRBV5-5 and TRBJ2-3, with 7 bases identical to TRBD2. The trim removed 4 bases at V and 6 bases at J, leaving 8 bases unmatched. The CDR3 runs 14 residues. Germline V CDR1 and CDR2: SGHKS, YYEKEE (reference sequence). The CDR3 region has the DNA TGTGCCAGCAGCCTTCAGCGGGGTAGGGATACGCAGTATTTT. Protein: CASSLQRGRDTQYF.

Ten or more counts support this clonotype. V and J are TRBV7-2 and TRBJ1-2; TRBD1 might be the D (5 bases). Looked up from germline, CDR1 is SGHTA and CDR2 is FQGNSA. The CDR3 extends over 12 amino acids. With 2 bases removed from V and 6 bases from J, the gap between germline ends came to 7 bases. The CDR3 loop reads CASSLQGNGYTF. The CDR3 region has the DNA TGTGCCAGCAGCTTACAGGGAAATGGCTACACCTTC. The entire variable domain, with the rest obtained from reference TRBV7-2 and TRBJ1-2, is as follows: GAGVSQSPSNKVTEKGKDVELRCDPISGHTALYWYRQSLGQGLEFLIYFQGNSAPDKSGLPSDRFSAERTGGSVSTLTIQRTQQEDSAVYLCASSLQGNGYTFGSGTRLTVV.

The table lists this clonotype with a few counts. The chain employs TRBV11-2 and TRBJ2-1; 13 bases line up with TRBD2. V lost 5 bases and J lost 5; bases outside the gene matches: 6. This CDR3 has 16 residues. Germline CDR1 SGHAT, CDR2 FQNNGV. DNA for the CDR3: TGTGCCAGCAGCACCCCGGGACTAGCGGGACACAATGAGCAGTTCTTC. This codes for CASSTPGLAGHNEQFF.

This clonotype was detected many times. The chain joins TRBV7-2 to TRBJ2-7; 7 bases are a match to TRBD2. V shed 6 bases, J shed 0 bases, and the junction held 5 bases outside the gene matches. Germline V gene lookup returns CDR1 SGHTA and CDR2 FQGNSA. CDR3 length equals 14 residues. The CDR3 sequence is CASRAGFGSYEQYF. The CDR3 DNA follows: TGTGCCAGCAGAGCGGGATTTGGCTCCTACGAGCAGTACTTC.

This clonotype was counted once. An end of the junction does not agree with germline; a read error may underlie this. The chain has TRBV28 and TRBJ1-1; D is perhaps TRBD1 (5 bases). Per germline, CDR1 MDHEN and CDR2 SYDVKM. The CDR3 length is 11 residues. The CDR3 is CASSNQRPGSF. CDR3 bases: TGTGCCAGCAGCAACCAACGACCAGGGTCCTTT.

This chain connects TRBV11-2 to TRBJ2-3; 11 bases align to TRBD2. The CDR3 extends over 15 amino acids. Germline assignment: CDR1 SGHAT and CDR2 FQNNGV. The V segment lost 5 bases and the J segment 11 bases; nucleotides outside the gene matches: 12. The DNA for the CDR3 is TGTGCCAGCAGCCCAGGGACTAGCGGACACGCTAGGCAGTATTTT. It translates to CASSPGTSGHARQYF.

This clonotype showed up many times. The V call is TRBV7-2, the J call TRBJ1-6; possibly TRBD1 for D (5 bases). V was trimmed by 5 bases and J by 0 bases, leaving 20 bases between them. The V gene's germline CDR1 is SGHTA and CDR2 FQGNSA. The CDR3 sequence is 19 residues long. The CDR3 nucleotides read TGTGCCAGCAGCCCTCCTCCAGGGCGGTTAAGCTCCTATAATTCACCCCTCCACTTT. Its protein product is CASSPPPGRLSSYNSPLHF.